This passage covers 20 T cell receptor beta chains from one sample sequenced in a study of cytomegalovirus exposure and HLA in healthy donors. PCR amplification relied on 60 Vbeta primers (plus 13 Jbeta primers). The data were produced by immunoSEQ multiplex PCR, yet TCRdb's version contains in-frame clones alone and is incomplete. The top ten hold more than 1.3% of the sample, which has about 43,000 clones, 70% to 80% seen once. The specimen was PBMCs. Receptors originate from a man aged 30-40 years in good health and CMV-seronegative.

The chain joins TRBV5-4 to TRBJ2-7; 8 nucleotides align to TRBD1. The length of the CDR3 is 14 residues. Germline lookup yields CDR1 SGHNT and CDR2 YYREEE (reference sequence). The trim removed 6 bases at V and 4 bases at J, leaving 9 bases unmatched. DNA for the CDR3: TGTGCCAGCACCCAGGACAGGGCCGTTTACGAGCAGTACTTC. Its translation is CASTQDRAVYEQYF.

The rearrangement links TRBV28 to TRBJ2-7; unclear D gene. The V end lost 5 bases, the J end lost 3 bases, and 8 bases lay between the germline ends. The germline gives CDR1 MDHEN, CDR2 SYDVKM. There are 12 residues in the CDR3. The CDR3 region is CASSPRVYEQYF. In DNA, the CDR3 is TGTGCCAGCAGTCCACGGGTCTACGAGCAGTACTTC.

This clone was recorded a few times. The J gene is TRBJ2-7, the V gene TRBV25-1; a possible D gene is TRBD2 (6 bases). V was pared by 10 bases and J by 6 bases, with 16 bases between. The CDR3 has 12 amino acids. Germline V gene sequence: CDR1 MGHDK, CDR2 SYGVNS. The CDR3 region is CAITRGNGEQYF. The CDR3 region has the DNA TGTGCCATCACTCGGGGGAATGGCGAGCAGTACTTC.

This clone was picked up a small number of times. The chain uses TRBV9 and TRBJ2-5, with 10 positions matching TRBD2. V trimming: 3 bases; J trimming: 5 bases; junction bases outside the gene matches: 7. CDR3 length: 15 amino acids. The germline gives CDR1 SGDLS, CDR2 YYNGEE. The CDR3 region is CASSGRQREGETQYF. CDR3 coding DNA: TGTGCCAGCAGCGGTCGTCAGCGGGAGGGGGAGACCCAGTACTTC. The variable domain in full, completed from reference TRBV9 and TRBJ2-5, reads DSGVTQTPKHLITATGQRVTLRCSPRSGDLSVYWYQQSLDQGLQFLIQYYNGEERAKGNILERFSAQQFPDLHSELNLSSLELGDSALYFCASSGRQREGETQYFGPGTRLLVL.

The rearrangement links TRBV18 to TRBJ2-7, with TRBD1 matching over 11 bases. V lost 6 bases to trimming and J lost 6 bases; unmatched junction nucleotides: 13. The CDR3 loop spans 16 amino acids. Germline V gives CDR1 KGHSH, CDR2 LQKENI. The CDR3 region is CASSPKWAGQGGEQYF. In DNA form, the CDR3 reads TGTGCCAGCTCGCCAAAATGGGCGGGACAGGGGGGCGAGCAGTACTTC.

This CDR3 reads CASSLAEDTEAFF. As DNA, the CDR3 is TGTGCCAGCAGCTTAGCGGAGGACACTGAAGCTTTCTTT. The J gene is TRBJ1-1, the V gene TRBV11-3; D uncertain. CDR1 is SGHNT and CDR2 is YENEEA in the germline V gene. Trimming took 1 base from V and 3 from J, leaving 6 bases between them. This CDR3 is 13 amino acids long.

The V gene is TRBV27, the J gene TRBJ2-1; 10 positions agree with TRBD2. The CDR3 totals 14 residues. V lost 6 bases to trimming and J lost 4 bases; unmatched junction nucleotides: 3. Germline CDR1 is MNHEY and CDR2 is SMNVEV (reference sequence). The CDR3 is CASRGLAHYNEQFF. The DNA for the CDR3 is TGTGCCAGCAGGGGACTAGCGCATTACAATGAGCAGTTCTTC.

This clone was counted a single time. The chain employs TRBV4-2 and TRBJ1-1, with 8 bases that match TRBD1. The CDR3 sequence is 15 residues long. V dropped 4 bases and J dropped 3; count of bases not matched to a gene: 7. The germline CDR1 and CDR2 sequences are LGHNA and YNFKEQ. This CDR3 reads CASSPVRGQDTEAFF. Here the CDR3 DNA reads TGTGCCAGCAGCCCGGTCAGGGGGCAGGACACTGAAGCTTTCTTT.

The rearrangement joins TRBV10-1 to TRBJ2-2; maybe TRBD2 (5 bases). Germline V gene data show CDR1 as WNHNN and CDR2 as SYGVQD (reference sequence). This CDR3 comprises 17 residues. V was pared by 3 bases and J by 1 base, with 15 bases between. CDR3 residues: CASSDLGSGLNTGELFF. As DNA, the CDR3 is TGCGCCAGCAGTGATTTGGGCAGCGGACTGAACACCGGGGAGCTGTTTTTT.

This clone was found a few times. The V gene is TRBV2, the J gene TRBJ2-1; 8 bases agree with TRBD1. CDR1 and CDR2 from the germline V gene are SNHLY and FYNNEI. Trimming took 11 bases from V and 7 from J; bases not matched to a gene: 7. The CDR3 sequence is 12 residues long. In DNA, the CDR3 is TGTGCCGGGGAGACAGGGGTGAATGAGCAGTTCTTC. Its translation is CAGETGVNEQFF.

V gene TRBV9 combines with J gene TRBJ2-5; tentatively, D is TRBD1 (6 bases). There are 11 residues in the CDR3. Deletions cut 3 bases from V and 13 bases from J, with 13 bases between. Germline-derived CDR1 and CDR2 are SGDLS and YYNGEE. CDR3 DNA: TGTGCCAGCAGCGACGACAGGCTGCTGTACTTC. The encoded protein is CASSDDRLLYF.

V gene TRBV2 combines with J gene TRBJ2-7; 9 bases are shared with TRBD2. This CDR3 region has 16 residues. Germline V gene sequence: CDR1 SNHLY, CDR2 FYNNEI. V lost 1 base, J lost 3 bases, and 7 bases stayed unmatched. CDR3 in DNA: TGTGCCAGCAGTGAAGGTCGCGGGAGGGCCGACTACGAGCAGTACTTC. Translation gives CASSEGRGRADYEQYF.

The CDR3 loop is CAGEVESRDTQYF. The CDR3 DNA follows: TGTGCCGGGGAGGTAGAAAGCAGGGATACGCAGTATTTT. The chain is built from TRBV30 and TRBJ2-3; maybe TRBD2 (6 bases). V shed 8 bases and J shed 6 bases, with 18 bases lying between them. Per germline, CDR1 GTSNPN and CDR2 SVGIG (reference sequence). The CDR3 is 13 residues long.

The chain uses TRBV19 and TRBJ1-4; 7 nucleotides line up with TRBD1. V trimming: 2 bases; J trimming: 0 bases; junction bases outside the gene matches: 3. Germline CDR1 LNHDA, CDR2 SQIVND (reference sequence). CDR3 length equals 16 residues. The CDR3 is CASSIYGQATNEKLFF. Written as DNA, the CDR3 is TGTGCCAGTAGTATATACGGACAGGCAACTAATGAAAAACTGTTTTTT.

CDR3 amino acids: CASSPWTDSYEQYF. Written as DNA, the CDR3 is TGTGCCAGCAGCCCCTGGACAGACTCCTACGAGCAGTACTTC. The chain employs TRBV7-2 and TRBJ2-5; a possible D gene is TRBD1 (6 bases). TRBJ2-7 explains the end of the DNA better; the J call may be wrong. This CDR3 comprises 14 residues. The germline CDR1 and CDR2 sequences are SGHTA and FQGNSA.

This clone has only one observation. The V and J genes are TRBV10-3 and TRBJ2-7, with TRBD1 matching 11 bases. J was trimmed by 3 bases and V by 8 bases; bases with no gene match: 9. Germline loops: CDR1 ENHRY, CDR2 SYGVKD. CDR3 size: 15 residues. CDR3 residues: CAIGEGTGGHYEQYF. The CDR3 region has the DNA TGTGCCATCGGGGAAGGGACAGGGGGACACTACGAGCAGTACTTC.

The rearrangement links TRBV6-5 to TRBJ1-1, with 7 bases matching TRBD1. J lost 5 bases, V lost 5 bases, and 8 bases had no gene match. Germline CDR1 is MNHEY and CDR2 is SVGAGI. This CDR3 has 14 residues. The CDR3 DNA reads TGTGCCAGCAGTGATACAGGGGTACGAACTGAAGCTTTCTTT. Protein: CASSDTGVRTEAFF.

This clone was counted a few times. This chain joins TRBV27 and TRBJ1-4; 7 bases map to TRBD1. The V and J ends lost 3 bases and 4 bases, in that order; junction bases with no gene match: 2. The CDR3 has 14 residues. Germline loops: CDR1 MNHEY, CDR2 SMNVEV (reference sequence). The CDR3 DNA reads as TGTGCCAGCAGTTTGGGACAGAGTAATGAAAAACTGTTTTTT. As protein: CASSLGQSNEKLFF.

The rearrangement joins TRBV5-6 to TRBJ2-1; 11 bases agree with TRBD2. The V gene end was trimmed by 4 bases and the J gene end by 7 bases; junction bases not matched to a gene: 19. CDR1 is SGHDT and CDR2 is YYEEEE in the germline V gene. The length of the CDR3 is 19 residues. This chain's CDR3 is CASSQNTDLAGGTLNEQFF. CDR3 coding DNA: TGTGCCAGCAGCCAAAACACTGACCTAGCGGGAGGAACTCTTAATGAGCAGTTCTTC.

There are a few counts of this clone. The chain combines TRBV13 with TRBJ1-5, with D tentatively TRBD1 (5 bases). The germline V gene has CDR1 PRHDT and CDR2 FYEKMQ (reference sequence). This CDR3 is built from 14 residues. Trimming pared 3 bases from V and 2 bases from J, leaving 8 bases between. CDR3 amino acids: CASSFQGGNQPQHF. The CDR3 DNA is TGTGCCAGCAGCTTTCAGGGCGGCAATCAGCCCCAGCATTTT.